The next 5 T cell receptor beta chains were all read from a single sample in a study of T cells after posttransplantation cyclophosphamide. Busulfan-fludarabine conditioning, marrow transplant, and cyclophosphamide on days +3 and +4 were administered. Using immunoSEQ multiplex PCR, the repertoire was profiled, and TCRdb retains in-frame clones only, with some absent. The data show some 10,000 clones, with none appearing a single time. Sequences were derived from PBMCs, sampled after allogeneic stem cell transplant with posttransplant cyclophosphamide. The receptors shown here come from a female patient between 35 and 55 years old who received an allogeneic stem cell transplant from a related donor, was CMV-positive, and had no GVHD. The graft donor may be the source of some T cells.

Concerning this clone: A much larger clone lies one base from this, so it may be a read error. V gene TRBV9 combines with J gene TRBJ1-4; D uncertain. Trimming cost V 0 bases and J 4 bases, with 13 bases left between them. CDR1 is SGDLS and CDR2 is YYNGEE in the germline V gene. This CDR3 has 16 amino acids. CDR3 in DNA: TGTGCCAGCAGCGTAGGGATATCCGGGGTTAATGAAAAACTGTTTTTT. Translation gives CASSVGISGVNEKLFF.

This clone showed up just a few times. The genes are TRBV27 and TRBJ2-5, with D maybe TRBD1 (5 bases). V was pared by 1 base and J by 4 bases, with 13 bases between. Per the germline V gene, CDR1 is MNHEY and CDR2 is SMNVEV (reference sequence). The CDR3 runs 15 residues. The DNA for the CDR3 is TGTGCCAGCAGTTTATTAGCAGGGCGGAGAGAGACCCAGTACTTC. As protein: CASSLLAGRRETQYF.

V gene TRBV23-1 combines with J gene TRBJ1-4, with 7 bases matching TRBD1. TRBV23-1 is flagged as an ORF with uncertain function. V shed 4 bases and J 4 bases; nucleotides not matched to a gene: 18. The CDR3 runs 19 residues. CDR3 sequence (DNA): TGCGCCAGCAGTCGTCCCCCAGGGGGGTTAACGGGGCTTAATGAAAAACTGTTTTTT. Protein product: CASSRPPGGLTGLNEKLFF.

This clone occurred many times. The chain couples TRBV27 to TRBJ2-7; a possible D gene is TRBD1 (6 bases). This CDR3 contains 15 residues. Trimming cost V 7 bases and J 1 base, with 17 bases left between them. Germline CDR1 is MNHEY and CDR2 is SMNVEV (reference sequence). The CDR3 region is CASKLDRSLSYEQYF. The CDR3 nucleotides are TGTGCCAGCAAACTTGACAGGTCCTTGTCCTACGAGCAGTACTTC.

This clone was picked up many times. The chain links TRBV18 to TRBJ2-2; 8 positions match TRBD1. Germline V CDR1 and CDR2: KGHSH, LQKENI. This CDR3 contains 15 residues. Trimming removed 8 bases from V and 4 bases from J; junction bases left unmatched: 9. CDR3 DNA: TGTGCCAGCGCCTTCCGACAGGGGAGCACCGGGGAGCTGTTTTTT. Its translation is CASAFRQGSTGELFF.